This T cell receptor (beta chain) comes out of a study of blood T cell repertoires in COVID-19. Study information: The United States, Italy and Spain were the sources of the acute and convalescent COVID-19 samples.

Clones were read by immunoSEQ multiplex PCR, and TCRdb kept only the in-frame ones, dropping some. The table has 150,000 to 200,000 clones, roughly 80% seen once. The CDR3 totals 17 residues. Germline CDR1 reads MDHEN; CDR2 reads SYDVKM. V dropped 4 bases and J dropped 5; count of bases not matched to a gene: 15. This clonotype originated in a human donor with acute or convalescent COVID-19. The donor label of this sample is uncertain. The sample taken for sequencing was peripheral blood. The chain uses TRBV28 and TRBJ2-7; 9 bases are shared with TRBD2. CDR3 bases: TGTGCCAGCAGTTCCGCGGGTCGTGCGGGAGGGCCCCACGAGCAGTACTTC. Its protein product is CASSSAGRAGGPHEQYF.